The 8 T cell receptor beta chains below come from one sample, sequenced in a study of T cell responses to AZD1222 COVID-19 vaccine. The assay was immunoSEQ multiplex PCR, and TCRdb's table has in-frame clones only and misses some. The data show 90,000 to 150,000 clones, with around 90% seen just once and under 3% held by the top ten. The source was peripheral blood, collected 28 days after the second AZD1222 dose. The receptor set was obtained from an adult who received the AZD1222 COVID-19 vaccine.

The gene calls are TRBV12-5 and TRBJ2-2; D unresolved. From germline, CDR1 is LGHNT and CDR2 FRNRAP. Trimming took off 2 bases at V and 0 bases at J, with 7 bases between the two ends. This CDR3 is 15 amino acids long. The CDR3 region has the DNA TGTGCTAGTGGTTTGATCGGTTCGAACACCGGGGAGCTGTTTTTT. It codes for CASGLIGSNTGELFF.

The genes are TRBV9 and TRBJ2-3; 8 nucleotides align to TRBD2. The CDR3 contains 16 residues. The germline gives CDR1 SGDLS, CDR2 YYNGEE. Trimming at V came to 0 bases and at J to 6 bases, leaving 9 bases not matched to a gene. The CDR3 loop is CASSVEVSGVLDTQYF. Written as DNA, the CDR3 is TGTGCCAGCAGCGTAGAGGTTAGCGGGGTACTGGATACGCAGTATTTT.

This rearrangement joins TRBV30 to TRBJ2-3, with TRBD2 matching over 8 bases. CDR3 length equals 15 residues. V was pared by 7 bases and J by 3 bases, with 12 bases of the junction left unmatched. Germline CDR1 and CDR2: GTSNPN and SVGIG (reference sequence). The CDR3 loop is CASGKGSGGTDTQYF. CDR3 nucleotide sequence: TGTGCCTCTGGAAAGGGGAGCGGGGGAACAGATACGCAGTATTTT. Full variable domain (remainder filled in from reference TRBV30 and TRBJ2-3): SQTIHQWPATLVQPVGSPLSLECTVEGTSNPNLYWYRQAAGRGLQLLFYSVGIGQISSEVPQNLSASRPQDRQFILSSKKLLLSDSGFYLCASGKGSGGTDTQYFGPGTRLTVL.

V is TRBV9 and J is TRBJ2-7, with a tentative D call TRBD2 (7 bases). This CDR3 contains 14 residues. The V end was cut by 0 bases, the J end by 2 bases, with 9 bases between. The V gene's germline CDR1 is SGDLS and CDR2 YYNGEE. The CDR3 DNA reads as TGTGCCAGCAGCGTAGGGGGGGGGCCCTACGAGCAGTACTTC. It codes for CASSVGGGPYEQYF. Looking up the rest from reference TRBV9 and TRBJ2-7 gives the full variable domain: DSGVTQTPKHLITATGQRVTLRCSPRSGDLSVYWYQQSLDQGLQFLIQYYNGEERAKGNILERFSAQQFPDLHSELNLSSLELGDSALYFCASSVGGGPYEQYFGPGTRLTVT.

The chain employs TRBV18 and TRBJ1-1, with D maybe TRBD1 (5 bases). The CDR3 is 13 amino acids. Trimming took 2 bases from V and 4 from J, leaving 8 bases between them. Germline V CDR1 and CDR2: KGHSH, LQKENI. CDR3 region: CASSPGAGTEAFF. The CDR3 DNA sequence: TGTGCCAGCTCACCAGGGGCGGGCACTGAAGCTTTCTTT.

The genes are TRBV11-2 and TRBJ2-5; D not resolved. Germline lookup yields CDR1 SGHAT and CDR2 FQNNGV. The CDR3 is made up of 12 amino acids. The ends were cut back, 0 bases at V and 7 bases at J, with 6 bases in the middle. The CDR3 sequence: CASSLEARTQYF. CDR3 in DNA: TGTGCCAGCAGCTTAGAAGCGCGGACCCAGTACTTC.

Points on this clone: This specimen includes other DNA sequences encoding the same CDR3. The chain has TRBV19 and TRBJ1-5; D is perhaps TRBD1 (5 bases). This CDR3 has 14 amino acids. With 2 bases removed from V and 4 bases from J, the gap between germline ends came to 9 bases. CDR1 and CDR2 (germline): LNHDA, SQIVND (reference sequence). The CDR3 protein is CASSIQGGNQPQHF. The CDR3 region has the DNA TGTGCCAGTAGTATACAGGGTGGTAATCAGCCCCAGCATTTT.

This clone appeared a single time. V and J are TRBV10-3 and TRBJ1-1; no firm D call. The germline V gene encodes CDR1 ENHRY and CDR2 SYGVKD. This CDR3 spans 11 amino acids. The V end lost 3 bases, the J end lost 11 bases, and 10 bases lay between the germline ends. The DNA of the CDR3 is TGTGCCATCAGTGAAGGACCCGTGGCTTTCTTT. It translates to CAISEGPVAFF.